This T cell receptor beta chain was identified in a study of T cell repertoires in cytomegalovirus infection. At the level of the study: Public TCR beta signatures indicated both CMV infection and matching HLA type. Findings and caveats of the study: Cumulative public TCR beta family frequency identified carriers of CMV plus the relevant HLA. The response measured ex vivo was dominated by TCR beta clonotypes (HLA-C-restricted and CMV-specific).

There are many counts of this clonotype. The antigen remains undetermined. In TCRdb, the reads were re-called with MiXCR into one record per CDR3 protein. This table has hundreds of thousands of distinct CDR3 sequences, around 11% appearing once. Trimming took off 5 bases at V and 5 bases at J, with 9 bases between the two ends. Germline lookup yields CDR1 MNHNY and CDR2 SVGAGI (reference sequence). CDR3 length: 12 amino acids. Sample: PBMCs. The TCR originated in a human donor in good health (CMV status not recorded). Some clones in this sample may be carry-over from other donors' samples. This rearrangement joins TRBV6-6 to TRBJ2-5, with D unresolved. The CDR3 DNA is TGTGCCAGCAGTAACCCCGGGGAGACCCAGTACTTC. Translating it yields CASSNPGETQYF.